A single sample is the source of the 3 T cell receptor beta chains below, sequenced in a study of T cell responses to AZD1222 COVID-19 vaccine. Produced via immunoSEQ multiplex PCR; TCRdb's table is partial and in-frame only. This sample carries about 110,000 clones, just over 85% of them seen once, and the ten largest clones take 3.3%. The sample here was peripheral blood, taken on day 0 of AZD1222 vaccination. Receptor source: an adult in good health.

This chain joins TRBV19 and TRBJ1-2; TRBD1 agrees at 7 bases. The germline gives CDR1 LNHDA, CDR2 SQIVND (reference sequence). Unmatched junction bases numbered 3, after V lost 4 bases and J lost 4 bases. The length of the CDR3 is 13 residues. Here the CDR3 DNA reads TGTGCCAGTAGTACGGGACAGATCTATGGCTACACCTTC. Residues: CASSTGQIYGYTF.

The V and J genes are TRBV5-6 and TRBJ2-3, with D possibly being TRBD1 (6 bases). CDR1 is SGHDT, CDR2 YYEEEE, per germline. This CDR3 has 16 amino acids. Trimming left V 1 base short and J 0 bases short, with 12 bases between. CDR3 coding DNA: TGTGCCAGCAGCTTGAGGGGGATCCATAGCACAGATACGCAGTATTTT. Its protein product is CASSLRGIHSTDTQYF. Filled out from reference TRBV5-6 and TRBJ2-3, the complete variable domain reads DAGVTQSPTHLIKTRGQQVTLRCSPKSGHDTVSWYQQALGQGPQFIFQYYEEEERQRGNFPDRFSGHQFPNYSSELNVNALLLGDSALYLCASSLRGIHSTDTQYFGPGTRLTVL.

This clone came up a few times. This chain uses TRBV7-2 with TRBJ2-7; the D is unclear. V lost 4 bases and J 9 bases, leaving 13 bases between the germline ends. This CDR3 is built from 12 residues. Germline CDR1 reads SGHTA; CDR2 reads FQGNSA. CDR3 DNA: TGTGCCAGCAGCTCCCCGGCCGATGGGCAGTACTTC. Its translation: CASSSPADGQYF.